This record looks at one TCR beta chain sequence and its context. Its antigen has not been determined. No much larger clone is present one base from it, and per-base qualities are unavailable. TCRbeta CDR3 regions were amplified from genomic DNA using the immunoSEQ Assay, a bias-controlled multiplex PCR. Regarding the original processing steps: Within the assay, amplification of reference gene primers was used to estimate how many nucleated cells each sample contained. To quantify the absolute abundance of each unique TCRbeta CDR3 rearrangement, sequence reads were collapsed and filtered. For each sample, productive Simpson clonality was calculated as the square root of Simpson's diversity index across productive rearrangements. In its TCRdb copy, this immuneACCESS table keeps in-frame sequences only and misses some clones. Where compared with another copy, unresolved V genes explain less than half of these, and the others have no known cause. The DNA was the basis for D and trimming; V, J and clone size are from that table. This sample lists around 55,000 clones; 80% to 95% were detected once. 13% to 15% of the sample is taken by the ten largest.

The collaborating institutions used their own protocols to collect whole blood in K2EDTA tubes. For TCRbeta analysis, collaborators shipped samples as frozen whole blood, isolated PBMCs, or DNA extracted from either of those sample types. The data were taken from a study of blood T cell repertoires in COVID-19 (dated by TCRdb to 2020 to 2021). In the study overall: The collaborator samples originated in the United States, Italy and Spain and spanned the acute and convalescent phases of COVID-19. The material from the prospective study consisted of cDNA or gDNA derived from T cells, B-cell-depleted T cells, or PBMCs. Subjects who had been exposed to COVID-19, were actively infected with it, or had recovered from it provided the deeply sampled blood TCRbeta repertoires that made up the dataset. The repertoires were made available in a free public database intended to serve as a resource for research on the immune response to SARS-CoV-2. Samples were obtained from the ongoing ImmuneRACE study (first 160 participants) and from 1,254 subjects provided by 6 global collaborators. Sample metadata almost always included a de-identified subject ID, COVID-19 status, age in years and sex. HLA class I and class II types, where available, came from metadata supplied by the sample provider rather than from assay-based typing.

Broader findings and caveats from the paper: The quantity of clinical and demographic metadata differed by source and by participant and was supplied without curation.

V sheds 2 bases and J sheds 5 bases, leaving 8 bases between their ends. The CDR3, cysteine through phenylalanine, is 13 amino acids long. The only DNA kept is the CDR3, 39 bases in frame from the first base. The germline V gene encodes CDR1 KGHDR and CDR2 SFDVKD. Sequencing was carried out using peripheral blood. The chain uses TRBV24-1 and TRBJ1-2; no D gene is confidently identified. The sequence was obtained from a human donor with active COVID-19. The donor label of this sample is uncertain. The nucleotides read TGTGCCACCAGTGATTCCCGGTGGTATGGCTACACCTTC. The translation is CATSDSRWYGYTF.